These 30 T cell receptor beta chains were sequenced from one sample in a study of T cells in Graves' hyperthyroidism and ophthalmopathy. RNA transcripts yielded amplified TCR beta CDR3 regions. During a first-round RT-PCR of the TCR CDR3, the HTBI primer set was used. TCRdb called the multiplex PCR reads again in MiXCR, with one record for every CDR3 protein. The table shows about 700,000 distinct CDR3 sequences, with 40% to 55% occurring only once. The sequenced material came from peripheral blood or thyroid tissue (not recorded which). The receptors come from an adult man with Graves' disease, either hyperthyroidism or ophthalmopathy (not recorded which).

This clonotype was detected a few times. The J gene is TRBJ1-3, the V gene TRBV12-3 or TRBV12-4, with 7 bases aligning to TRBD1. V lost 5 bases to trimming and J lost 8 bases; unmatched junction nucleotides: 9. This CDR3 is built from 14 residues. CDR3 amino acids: CASSPTGRRDTIYF. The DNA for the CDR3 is TGTGCCAGCAGTCCGACAGGGCGGAGGGACACCATATATTTT.

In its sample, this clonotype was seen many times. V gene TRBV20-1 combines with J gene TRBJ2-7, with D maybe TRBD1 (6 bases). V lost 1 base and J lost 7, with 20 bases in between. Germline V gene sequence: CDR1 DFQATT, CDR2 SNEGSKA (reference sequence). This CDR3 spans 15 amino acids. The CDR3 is CSARAGPGVTREQYF. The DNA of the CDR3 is TGCAGTGCTAGAGCGGGGCCAGGGGTGACGCGGGAGCAGTACTTC.

CDR3 protein: CASSFGGTGVYEQYF. For the CDR3, the DNA is TGCGCCAGCAGCTTTGGAGGGACAGGGGTCTACGAGCAGTACTTC. The rearrangement links TRBV5-1 to TRBJ2-7; 10 positions match TRBD1. The V gene's germline CDR1 is SGHRS and CDR2 YFSETQ. The junction had 5 bases not matched to a gene; V was cut back by 2 bases and J by 3 bases. The CDR3 extends over 15 amino acids.

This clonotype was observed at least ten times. The CDR3 sequence: CSAKLALGTQYF. CDR3 DNA sequence: TGCAGTGCTAAACTTGCTTTGGGGACCCAGTACTTC. The chain employs TRBV20-1 and TRBJ2-5; D is unresolved. Trimming took 4 bases from V and 7 from J, leaving 13 bases between them. This CDR3 is built from 12 residues. Germline V gives CDR1 DFQATT, CDR2 SNEGSKA (reference sequence).

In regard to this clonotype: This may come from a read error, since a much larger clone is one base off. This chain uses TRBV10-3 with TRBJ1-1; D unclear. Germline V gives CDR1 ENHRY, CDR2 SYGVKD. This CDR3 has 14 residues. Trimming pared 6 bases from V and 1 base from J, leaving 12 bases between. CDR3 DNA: TGTGCCATCAGGGTTGGAACAGCGAACACTGAAGCTTTCTTT. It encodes CAIRVGTANTEAFF.

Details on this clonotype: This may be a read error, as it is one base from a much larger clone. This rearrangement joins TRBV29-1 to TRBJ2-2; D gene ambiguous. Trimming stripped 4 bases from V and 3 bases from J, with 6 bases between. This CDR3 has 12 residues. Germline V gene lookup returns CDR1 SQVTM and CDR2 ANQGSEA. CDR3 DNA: TGCAGCGTTGGGCAGGACACCGGGGAGCTGTTTTTT. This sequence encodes CSVGQDTGELFF.

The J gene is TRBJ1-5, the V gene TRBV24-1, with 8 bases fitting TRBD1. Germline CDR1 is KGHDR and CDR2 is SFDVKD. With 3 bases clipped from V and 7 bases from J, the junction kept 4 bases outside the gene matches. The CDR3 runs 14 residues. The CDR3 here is CATSDGQGDQPQHF. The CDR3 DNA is TGTGCCACCAGTGATGGACAGGGTGACCAGCCCCAGCATTTT.

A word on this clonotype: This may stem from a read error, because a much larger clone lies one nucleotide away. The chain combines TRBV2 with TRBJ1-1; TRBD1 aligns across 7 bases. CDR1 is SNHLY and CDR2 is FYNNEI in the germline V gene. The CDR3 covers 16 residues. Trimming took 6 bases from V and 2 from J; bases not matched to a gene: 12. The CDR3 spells CASREGAGGLNTEAFF. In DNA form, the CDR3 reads TGTGCCAGCAGGGAGGGGGCCGGGGGGTTAAACACTGAAGCTTTCTTT. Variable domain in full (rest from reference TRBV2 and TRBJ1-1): EPEVTQTPSHQVTQMGQEVILRCVPISNHLYFYWYRQILGQKVEFLVSFYNNEISEKSEIFDDQFSVERPDGSNFTLKIRSTKLEDSAMYFCASREGAGGLNTEAFFGQGTRLTVV.

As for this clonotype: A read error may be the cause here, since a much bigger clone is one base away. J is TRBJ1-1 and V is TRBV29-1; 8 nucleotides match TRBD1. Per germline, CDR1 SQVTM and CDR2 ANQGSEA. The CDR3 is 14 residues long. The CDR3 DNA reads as TGCAGCGTTGCCCGGACAGGGAAATTGACTGAAGCTCTCTTT. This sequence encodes CSVARTGKLTEALF.

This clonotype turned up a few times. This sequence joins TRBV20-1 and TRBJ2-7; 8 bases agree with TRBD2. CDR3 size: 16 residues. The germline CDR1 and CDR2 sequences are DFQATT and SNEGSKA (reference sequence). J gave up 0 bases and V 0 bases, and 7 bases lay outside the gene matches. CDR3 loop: CSARDHGRGSSYEQYF. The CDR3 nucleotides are TGCAGTGCTAGAGATCACGGGAGGGGATCCTCCTACGAGCAGTACTTC.

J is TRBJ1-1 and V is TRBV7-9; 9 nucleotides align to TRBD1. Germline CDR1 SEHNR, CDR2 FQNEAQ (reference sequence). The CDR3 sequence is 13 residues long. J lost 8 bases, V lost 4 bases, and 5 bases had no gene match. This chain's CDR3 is CASSSNRGREAFF. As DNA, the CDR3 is TGTGCCAGCAGCTCAAACAGGGGGCGGGAAGCTTTCTTT.

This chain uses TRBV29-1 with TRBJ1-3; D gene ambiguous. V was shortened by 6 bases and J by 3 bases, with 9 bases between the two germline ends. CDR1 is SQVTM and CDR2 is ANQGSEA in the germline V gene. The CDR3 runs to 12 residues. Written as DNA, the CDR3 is TGCAGCGTGAGGGAAGATGGAAACACCATATATTTT. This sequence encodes CSVREDGNTIYF. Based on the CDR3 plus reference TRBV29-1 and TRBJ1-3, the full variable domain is SAVISQKPSRDICQRGTSLTIQCQVDSQVTMMFWYRQQPGQSLTLIATANQGSEATYESGFVIDKFPISRPNLTFSTLTVSNMSPEDSSIYLCSVREDGNTIYFGEGSWLTVV.

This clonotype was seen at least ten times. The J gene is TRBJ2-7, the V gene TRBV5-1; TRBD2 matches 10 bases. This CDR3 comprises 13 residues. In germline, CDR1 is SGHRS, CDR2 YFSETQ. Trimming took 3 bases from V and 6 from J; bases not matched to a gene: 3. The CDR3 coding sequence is TGCGCCAGCAGCTCTAGCGGGAGCGGCGAGCAGTACTTC. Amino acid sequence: CASSSSGSGEQYF.

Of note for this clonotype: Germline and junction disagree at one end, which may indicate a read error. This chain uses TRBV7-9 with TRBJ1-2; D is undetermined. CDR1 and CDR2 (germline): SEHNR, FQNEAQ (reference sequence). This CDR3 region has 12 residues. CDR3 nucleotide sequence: TGTGCCGGCAGCCCCGGTCCTCGTGGCTACACCTTC. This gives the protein CAGSPGPRGYTF.

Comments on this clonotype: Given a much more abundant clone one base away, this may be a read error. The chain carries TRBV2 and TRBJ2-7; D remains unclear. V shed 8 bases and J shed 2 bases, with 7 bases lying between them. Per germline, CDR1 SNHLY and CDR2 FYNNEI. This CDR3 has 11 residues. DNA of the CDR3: TGTGCCAGCGAAGATCCCTACGAGCAGTACTTC. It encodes CASEDPYEQYF. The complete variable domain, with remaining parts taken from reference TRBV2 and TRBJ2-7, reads EPEVTQTPSHQVTQMGQEVILRCVPISNHLYFYWYRQILGQKVEFLVSFYNNEISEKSEIFDDQFSVERPDGSNFTLKIRSTKLEDSAMYFCASEDPYEQYFGPGTRLTVT.

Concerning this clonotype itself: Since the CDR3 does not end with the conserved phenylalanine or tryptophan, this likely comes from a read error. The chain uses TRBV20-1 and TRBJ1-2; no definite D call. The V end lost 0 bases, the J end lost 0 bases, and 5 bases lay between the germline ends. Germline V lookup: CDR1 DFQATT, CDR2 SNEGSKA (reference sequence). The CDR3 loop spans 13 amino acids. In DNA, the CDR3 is TGCAGTGCTAGAGAGGGAGCTAACTATGGCTACACCGTC. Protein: CSAREGANYGYTV.

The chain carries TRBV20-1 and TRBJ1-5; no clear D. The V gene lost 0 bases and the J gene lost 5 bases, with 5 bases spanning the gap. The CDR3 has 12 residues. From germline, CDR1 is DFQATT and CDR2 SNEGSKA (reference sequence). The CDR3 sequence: CSARDLDQPQHF. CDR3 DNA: TGCAGTGCTAGAGATCTGGATCAGCCCCAGCATTTT.

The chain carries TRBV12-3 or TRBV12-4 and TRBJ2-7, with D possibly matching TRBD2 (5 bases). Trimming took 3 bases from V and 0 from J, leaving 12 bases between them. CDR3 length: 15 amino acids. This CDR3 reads CASSFFVGSSYEQYF. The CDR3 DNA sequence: TGTGCCAGCAGTTTCTTTGTGGGGAGCTCCTACGAGCAGTACTTC.

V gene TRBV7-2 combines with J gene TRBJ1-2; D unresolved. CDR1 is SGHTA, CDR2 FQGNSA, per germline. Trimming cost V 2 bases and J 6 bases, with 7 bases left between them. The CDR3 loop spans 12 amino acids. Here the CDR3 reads CASSLRADGYTF. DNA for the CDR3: TGTGCCAGCAGCTTAAGGGCGGATGGCTACACCTTC.

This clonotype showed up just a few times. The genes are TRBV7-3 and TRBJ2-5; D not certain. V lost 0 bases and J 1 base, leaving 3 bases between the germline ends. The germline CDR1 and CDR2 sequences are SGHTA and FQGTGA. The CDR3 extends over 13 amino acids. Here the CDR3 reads CASSLTCQETQYF. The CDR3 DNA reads TGTGCCAGCAGCTTAACCTGCCAAGAGACCCAGTACTTC.

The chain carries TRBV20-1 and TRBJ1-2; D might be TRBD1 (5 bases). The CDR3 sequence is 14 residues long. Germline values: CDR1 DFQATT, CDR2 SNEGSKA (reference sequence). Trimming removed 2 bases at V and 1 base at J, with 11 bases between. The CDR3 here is CSARNRIINYGYTF. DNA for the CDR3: TGCAGTGCTAGAAACAGGATTATTAACTATGGCTACACCTTC.

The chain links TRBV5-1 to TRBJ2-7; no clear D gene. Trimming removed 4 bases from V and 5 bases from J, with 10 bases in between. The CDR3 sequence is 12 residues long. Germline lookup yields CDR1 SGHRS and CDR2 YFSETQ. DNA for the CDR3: TGCGCCAGCAGCGCACGATCCGACGAGCAGTACTTC. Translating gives CASSARSDEQYF. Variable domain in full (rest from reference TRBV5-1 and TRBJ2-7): KAGVTQTPRYLIKTRGQQVTLSCSPISGHRSVSWYQQTPGQGLQFLFEYFSETQRNKGNFPGRFSGRQFSNSRSEMNVSTLELGDSALYLCASSARSDEQYFGPGTRLTVT.

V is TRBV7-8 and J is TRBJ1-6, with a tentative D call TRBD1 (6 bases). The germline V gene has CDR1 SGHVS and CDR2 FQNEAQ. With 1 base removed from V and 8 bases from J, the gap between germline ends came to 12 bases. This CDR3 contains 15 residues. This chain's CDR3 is CASSLGRGAHSPLHF. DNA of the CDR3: TGTGCCAGCAGCTTAGGTCGGGGGGCTCATTCACCCCTCCACTTT.

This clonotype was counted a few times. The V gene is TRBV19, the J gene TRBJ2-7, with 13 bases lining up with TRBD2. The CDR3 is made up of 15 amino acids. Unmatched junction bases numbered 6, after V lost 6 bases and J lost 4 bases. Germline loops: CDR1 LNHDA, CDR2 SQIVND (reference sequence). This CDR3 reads CASRPGLAGKYEQYF. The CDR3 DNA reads TGTGCCAGTAGGCCGGGACTAGCGGGAAAGTACGAGCAGTACTTC.

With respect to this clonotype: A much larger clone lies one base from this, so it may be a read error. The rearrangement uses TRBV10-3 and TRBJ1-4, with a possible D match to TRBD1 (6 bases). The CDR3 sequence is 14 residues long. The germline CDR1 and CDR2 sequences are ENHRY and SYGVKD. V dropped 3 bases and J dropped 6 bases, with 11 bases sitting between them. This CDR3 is CAISEMDSDEKLFF. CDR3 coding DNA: TGTGCCATCAGTGAAATGGACAGTGATGAAAAACTGTTTTTT.

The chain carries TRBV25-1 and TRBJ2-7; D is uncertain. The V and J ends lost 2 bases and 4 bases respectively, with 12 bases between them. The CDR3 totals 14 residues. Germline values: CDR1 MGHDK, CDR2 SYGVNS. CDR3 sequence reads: CASSEAFIGYEQYF. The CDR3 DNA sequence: TGTGCCAGCAGTGAAGCCTTTATCGGGTACGAGCAGTACTTC.

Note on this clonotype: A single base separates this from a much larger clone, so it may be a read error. CDR3 nucleotide sequence: TGCAGCGTTGCCAACAGGGATAACACTGAAGCTTCCTTT. Translating it yields CSVANRDNTEASF. The chain has TRBV29-1 and TRBJ1-1; maybe TRBD1 (6 bases). Germline V gene data show CDR1 as SQVTM and CDR2 as ANQGSEA. The CDR3 sequence is 13 residues long.

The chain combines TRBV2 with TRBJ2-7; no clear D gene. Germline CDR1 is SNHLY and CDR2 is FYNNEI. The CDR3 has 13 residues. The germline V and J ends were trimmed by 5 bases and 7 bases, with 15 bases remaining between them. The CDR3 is CASSQTAIGEQYF. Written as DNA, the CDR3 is TGTGCCAGCAGTCAAACTGCTATCGGGGAGCAGTACTTC.

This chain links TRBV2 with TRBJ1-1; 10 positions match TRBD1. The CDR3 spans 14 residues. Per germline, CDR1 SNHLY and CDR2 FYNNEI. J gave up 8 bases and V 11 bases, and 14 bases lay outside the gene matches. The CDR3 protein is CAVTGTGDGTEAFF. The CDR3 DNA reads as TGTGCCGTCACCGGGACAGGGGATGGCACAGAAGCTTTCTTT.

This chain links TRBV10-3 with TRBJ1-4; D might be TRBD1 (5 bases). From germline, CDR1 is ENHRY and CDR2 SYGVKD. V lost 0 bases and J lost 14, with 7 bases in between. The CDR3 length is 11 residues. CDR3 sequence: CAISESGVLFF. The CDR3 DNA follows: TGTGCCATCAGTGAGTCAGGGGTTCTGTTTTTT.